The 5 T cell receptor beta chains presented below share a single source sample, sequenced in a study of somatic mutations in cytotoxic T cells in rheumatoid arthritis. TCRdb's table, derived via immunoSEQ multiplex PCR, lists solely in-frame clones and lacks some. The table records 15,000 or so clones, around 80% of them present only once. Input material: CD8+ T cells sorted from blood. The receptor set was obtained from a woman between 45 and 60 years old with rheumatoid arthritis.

As DNA, the CDR3 is TGTGCCAGCAGTGACTCGGCCTTAGGGAATTCACCCCTCCACTTT. Residues: CASSDSALGNSPLHF. The genes are TRBV6-4 and TRBJ1-6; D unclear. The CDR3 covers 15 residues. Germline loops: CDR1 MRHNA, CDR2 SNTAGT. V was shortened by 0 bases and J by 7 bases, with 10 bases between the two germline ends.

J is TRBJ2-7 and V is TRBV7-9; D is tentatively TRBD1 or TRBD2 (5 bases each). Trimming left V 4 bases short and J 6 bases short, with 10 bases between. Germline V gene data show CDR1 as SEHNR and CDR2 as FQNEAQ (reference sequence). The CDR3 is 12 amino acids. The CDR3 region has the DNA TGTGCCAGCAGCTCCGGGACCACCGAGCAGTACTTC. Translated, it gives CASSSGTTEQYF.

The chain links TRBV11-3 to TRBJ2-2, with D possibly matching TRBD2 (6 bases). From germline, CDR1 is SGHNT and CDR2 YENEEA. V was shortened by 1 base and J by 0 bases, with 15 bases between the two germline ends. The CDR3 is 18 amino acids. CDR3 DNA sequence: TGTGCCAGCAGCTTAGGCGGGAATTCGTATGCGAACACCGGGGAGCTGTTTTTT. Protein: CASSLGGNSYANTGELFF. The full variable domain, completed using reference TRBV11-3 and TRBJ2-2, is EAGVVQSPRYKIIEKKQPVAFWCNPISGHNTLYWYLQNLGQGPELLIRYENEEAVDDSQLPKDRFSAERLKGVDSTLKIQPAELGDSAVYLCASSLGGNSYANTGELFFGEGSRLTVL.

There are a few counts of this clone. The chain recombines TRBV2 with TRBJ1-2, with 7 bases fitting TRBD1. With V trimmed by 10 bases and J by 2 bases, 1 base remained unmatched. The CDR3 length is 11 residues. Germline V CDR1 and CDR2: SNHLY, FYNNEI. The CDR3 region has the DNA TGTGCCAAACAGGGGAACTATGGCTACACCTTC. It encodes CAKQGNYGYTF.

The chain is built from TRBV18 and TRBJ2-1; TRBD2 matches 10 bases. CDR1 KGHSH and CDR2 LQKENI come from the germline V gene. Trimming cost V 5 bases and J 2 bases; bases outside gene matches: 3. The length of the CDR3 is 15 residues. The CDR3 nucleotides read TGTGCCAGCTCAATAGCGGGAGGCCCCTACAATGAGCAGTTCTTC. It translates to CASSIAGGPYNEQFF. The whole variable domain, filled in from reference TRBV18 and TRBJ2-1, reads NAGVMQNPRHLVRRRGQEARLRCSPMKGHSHVYWYRQLPEEGLKFMVYLQKENIIDESGMPKERFSAEFPKEGPSILRIQQVVRGDSAAYFCASSIAGGPYNEQFFGPGTRLTVL.